Sequencing of this T cell receptor beta chain was carried out in a study of T-cell memory formation after mild COVID-19. Study-level information: TCR clustering was largely donor specific.

With regard to this clonotype: Its antigen is unknown.

Overall study results and limits: Contracting CD4+ clones were located mainly in CM and EM, and CD8+ clones in EMRA. Pre-infection memory already had some responding clones, implying cross-reactive memory joined.

TCRdb ran MiXCR on the 5' RACE reads and lists one entry per CDR3 protein. The sample consists of 470,000 or so distinct CDR3 sequences, 18% of them appearing once. The clonotype originates from an adult woman who had mild COVID-19 (a few samples of this study predate the infection). Cell type and time point are not known. Sequenced sample: PBMCs or a T cell subset sorted from them (not recorded which).

DNA of the CDR3: TGCGCCAGCAGTCCCGGGGGAAGCGGGGGGAGTGAGACCCAGTACTTC. Encoded protein: CASSPGGSGGSETQYF. The rearrangement joins TRBV4-1 to TRBJ2-5, with 9 nucleotides matching TRBD2. J gave up 5 bases and V 6 bases, and 13 bases lay outside the gene matches. The CDR3 is 16 amino acids. In germline, CDR1 is MGHRA, CDR2 YSYEKL.